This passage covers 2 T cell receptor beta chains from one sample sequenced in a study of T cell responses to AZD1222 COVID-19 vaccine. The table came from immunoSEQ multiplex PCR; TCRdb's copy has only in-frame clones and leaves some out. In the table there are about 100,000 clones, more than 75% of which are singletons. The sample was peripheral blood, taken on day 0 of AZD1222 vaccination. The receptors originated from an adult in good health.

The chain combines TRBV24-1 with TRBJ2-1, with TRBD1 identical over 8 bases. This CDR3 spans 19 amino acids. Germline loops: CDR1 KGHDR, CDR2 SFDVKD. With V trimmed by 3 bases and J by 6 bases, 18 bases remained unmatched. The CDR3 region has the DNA TGTGCCACCAGTGATCCGGCTCTAGGGGGACAGGTTGGACGCAATGAGCAGTTCTTC. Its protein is CATSDPALGGQVGRNEQFF.

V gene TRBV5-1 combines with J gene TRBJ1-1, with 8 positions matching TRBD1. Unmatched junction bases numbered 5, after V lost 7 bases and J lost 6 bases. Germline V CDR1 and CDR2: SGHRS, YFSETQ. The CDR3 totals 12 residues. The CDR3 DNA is TGCGCCAGCGGCCGGACAGGGCCTGAAGCTTTCTTT. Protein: CASGRTGPEAFF.